The rows below give T cell receptor beta chains drawn from one sample of a study of human T cells and chemical hapten exposure. TCRdb passed the 5' RACE reads through MiXCR, listing each CDR3 protein once. This table holds under 100,000 distinct CDR3 sequences, about a sixth found once. Every receptor here comes from a female donor in good health. Each CDR3 is given with its conserved first and last residue. Fields, in order: V gene, D gene, clone size, J gene, CDR3 protein, CDR3 DNA. D genes are given only for firm matches. Rows may omit the clone size; those that give it use once, few, many or a size class.

TRBV29-1	.	.	TRBJ2-5	CSVVGSQETQYF	TGCAGCGTTGTCGGATCCCAAGAGACCCAGTACTTC
TRBV14	.	few	TRBJ1-1	CASSLLWQPHTEAFF	TGTGCCAGCAGCCTCTTATGGCAGCCGCACACTGAAGCTTTCTTT
TRBV5-6	TRBD1	few	TRBJ1-6	CASSANRGHSPLHF	TGTGCCAGCAGCGCGAACAGGGGGCATTCACCCCTCCACTTT
TRBV6-2/TRBV6-3	TRBD1	few	TRBJ1-5	CASSWGQGSNQPQHF	TGTGCCAGCAGTTGGGGACAGGGGAGCAATCAGCCCCAGCATTTT
TRBV3-1	.	.	TRBJ1-1	CASSLRQNTEAFF	TGTGCCAGCAGCCTAAGACAGAACACTGAAGCTTTCTTT
TRBV7-8	.	few	TRBJ1-5	CASSLFTGGHDQPQHF	TGTGCCAGCAGCTTATTTACGGGGGGCCATGATCAGCCCCAGCATTTT
TRBV7-2	.	few	TRBJ2-6	CASSLGGANVLTF	TGTGCCAGCAGCTTAGGAGGGGCCAACGTCCTGACTTTC
TRBV7-2	.	.	TRBJ1-6	CASSINREPPLHF	TGTGCCAGCAGCATTAACAGGGAACCACCCCTCCACTTT
TRBV30	.	.	TRBJ1-1	CAWTPLSLNTEAFF	TGTGCCTGGACCCCCCTGTCTCTGAACACTGAAGCTTTCTTT
TRBV6-1	.	few	TRBJ1-2	CASSEAGGSVYGYTF	TGTGCCAGCAGTGAAGCGGGAGGAAGCGTCTATGGCTACACCTTC
TRBV7-2	.	few	TRBJ2-3	CASSLRRLDTQYF	TGTGCCAGCAGCTTACGAAGATTAGATACGCAGTATTTT
TRBV12-3/TRBV12-4	.	once	TRBJ2-6	CASSLWAFSGANVLTF	TGTGCCAGCAGCCTTTGGGCGTTCTCTGGGGCCAACGTCCTGACTTTC
TRBV28	TRBD2	.	TRBJ2-7	CASSLFGAGGYEQYF	TGTGCCAGCAGCCTATTTGGGGCGGGGGGCTACGAGCAGTACTTC
TRBV19	.	.	TRBJ1-2	CASSSRARGDYGYTF	TGTGCCAGTAGTTCCCGGGCCCGGGGTGACTATGGCTACACCTTC
TRBV24-1	.	few	TRBJ2-2	CATGGTNTGELFF	TGTGCCACCGGGGGGACGAACACCGGGGAGCTGTTTTTT
TRBV7-2	TRBD1	few	TRBJ2-1	CASRSGTGGFDEQFF	TGTGCCAGCAGATCTGGGACAGGGGGATTCGATGAGCAGTTCTTC
TRBV2	.	.	TRBJ2-4	CASSVLVAKNIQYF	TGTGCCAGCAGTGTACTTGTAGCCAAAAACATTCAGTACTTC
TRBV2	.	.	TRBJ2-7	CASTPGFTSSYEQYF	TGTGCCAGCACCCCCGGATTTACTAGCTCCTACGAGCAGTACTTC
TRBV5-1	.	.	TRBJ2-7	CASSFQPPTGRSHSYEQYF	TGCGCCAGCAGTTTTCAACCACCGACGGGTCGCTCGCATTCCTACGAGCAGTACTTC
TRBV12-3/TRBV12-4	.	few	TRBJ2-2	CASSSGFGTGELFF	TGTGCCAGCAGCTCGGGTTTCGGGACCGGGGAGCTGTTTTTT
TRBV2	.	few	TRBJ2-6	CARGSGANVLTF	TGTGCCAGGGGGTCTGGGGCCAACGTCCTGACTTTC
TRBV9	TRBD2	few	TRBJ2-3	CASSAQNGLAPDTQYF	TGTGCCAGCAGCGCCCAAAACGGACTAGCGCCAGATACGCAGTATTTT
TRBV4-3	.	few	TRBJ1-3	CASSQGPITGNTIYF	TGCGCCAGCAGCCAAGGACCGATCACTGGAAACACCATATATTTT
TRBV24-1	.	few	TRBJ2-1	CATSETGQNSYNEQFF	TGTGCCACCAGTGAGACGGGACAAAACTCGTACAATGAGCAGTTCTTC
TRBV25-1	.	few	TRBJ1-1	CASSGRSPDTEAFF	TGTGCCAGCAGTGGCCGGTCCCCCGACACTGAAGCTTTCTTT
TRBV7-9	TRBD1	once	TRBJ1-1	CASSSQGGGTEAFF	TGTGCCAGCAGCAGTCAGGGGGGCGGCACTGAAGCTTTCTTT
TRBV4-2	.	few	TRBJ2-3	CASKQRGTEGTDTQYF	TGTGCCAGCAAACAACGTGGGACGGAAGGCACAGATACGCAGTATTTT
TRBV5-5	.	.	TRBJ1-1	CASSLTPDGMNTEAFF	TGTGCCAGCAGCTTGACCCCTGACGGGATGAACACTGAAGCTTTCTTT
TRBV19	.	.	TRBJ2-4	CASKSGLAKNIQYF	TGTGCCAGTAAGTCGGGATTAGCCAAAAACATTCAGTACTTC
TRBV20-1	TRBD1	.	TRBJ1-6	CSAGTGEGSPLHF	TGCAGTGCTGGGACAGGGGAGGGTTCACCCCTCCACTTT
TRBV29-1	TRBD2	many	TRBJ2-1	CSVCRDYGNWQFF	TGCAGCGTCTGCCGGGACTACGGCAATTGGCAGTTCTTC
TRBV6-1	TRBD1	.	TRBJ1-1	CASPGQMNTEAFF	TGTGCCAGCCCGGGACAGATGAACACTGAAGCTTTCTTT
TRBV6-1	.	few	TRBJ2-7	CASSDKPLLPYF	TGTGCCAGCAGTGACAAACCCCTACTCCCATACTTC
TRBV7-2	TRBD1	.	TRBJ1-2	CASSPDRGYGYTF	TGTGCCAGCAGCCCAGACAGGGGCTATGGCTACACCTTC
TRBV6-1	.	few	TRBJ1-4	CASRNLATNEKLFF	TGTGCCAGCAGGAATTTAGCAACTAATGAAAAACTGTTTTTT
TRBV30	TRBD1	.	TRBJ1-1	CAWSVRDRGTEAFF	TGTGCCTGGAGTGTACGGGACAGGGGAACTGAAGCTTTCTTT
TRBV28	.	few	TRBJ2-3	CASILPSAPDTQYF	TGTGCCAGCATTCTCCCATCCGCGCCAGATACGCAGTATTTT
TRBV7-2	.	few	TRBJ1-3	CASSIDRQTGNTIYF	TGTGCCAGCAGCATAGACCGTCAGACTGGAAACACCATATATTTT
TRBV20-1	TRBD1	.	TRBJ2-6	CSASTGGLLGANVLTF	TGCAGTGCTAGTACAGGGGGCTTGCTTGGGGCCAACGTCCTGACTTTC
TRBV5-1	.	few	TRBJ1-5	CASSLVPGDQPQHF	TGCGCCAGCAGCTTGGTCCCCGGGGATCAGCCCCAGCATTTT
TRBV6-1	TRBD1	.	TRBJ1-2	CASIQGDGYGYTF	TGTGCCAGCATACAGGGGGATGGCTATGGCTACACCTTC
TRBV12-3/TRBV12-4	.	few	TRBJ2-5	CASSFRRKGETQYF	TGTGCCAGCAGTTTTCGGAGGAAAGGAGAGACCCAGTACTTC
TRBV20-1	.	.	TRBJ1-5	CSANPQANLPQHF	TGCAGTGCAAACCCACAGGCTAACCTGCCCCAGCATTTT
TRBV6-2/TRBV6-3	TRBD1	.	TRBJ2-5	CASSYGGTGDETQYF	TGTGCCAGCAGTTATGGTGGGACAGGGGACGAGACCCAGTACTTC
TRBV3-1	.	few	TRBJ2-1	CASSQEGYNEQFF	TGTGCCAGCAGCCAAGAAGGGTACAATGAGCAGTTCTTC
TRBV10-3	.	few	TRBJ1-2	CAIRSDIPGYTF	TGTGCCATCAGATCGGACATTCCTGGCTACACCTTC
TRBV6-5	TRBD1	many	TRBJ1-2	CASSSVQGSGYTF	TGTGCCAGCAGTTCCGTACAGGGGTCTGGCTACACCTTC